This T cell receptor (beta chain) was sequenced for a study of shared clonotypes between healthy human individuals. The repertoire was sequenced with immunoSEQ multiplex PCR; TCRdb's copy has only in-frame clones and lacks some. The repertoire holds some 2 million clones, with roughly 94% as singletons. V gave up 0 bases and J gave up 12 bases; unmatched junction bases: 10. This CDR3 has 14 amino acids. The V gene's germline CDR1 is SNHLY and CDR2 FYNNEI. Positive CCR7 selection of CD45RO-negative cells yielded the naive CD8 cells, and terminally differentiated effector memory CD45RA+ cells were excluded.

The sequencing sample was made of naive CD8+ T cells sorted from blood. The V and J genes are TRBV2 and TRBJ1-1; 7 bases are shared with TRBD1. The sequence derives from a man aged 18 to 29 in good health. CDR3 in DNA: TGTGCCAGCAGTGAAGCCGGGACAGCCGCCCAGACTTTCTTT. This codes for CASSEAGTAAQTFF.